This TCR beta chain was identified during a study of blood T cell repertoires in COVID-19. In the study's own analysis: Reference gene primer amplification yielded estimated nucleated cell counts. The data were produced by immunoSEQ multiplex PCR, yet TCRdb's version contains in-frame clones alone and is incomplete. That table furnishes V, J and clone size, whereas the DNA furnished D and trimming. The table lists approximately 69,000 clones, 82% of them singletons. In its sample, this clone was seen a few times. The CDR3 contains 14 residues. Germline assignment: CDR1 SGHRS and CDR2 YFSETQ. The V end lost 0 bases, the J end lost 6 bases, and 12 bases lay between the germline ends.

The chain recombines TRBV5-1 with TRBJ1-2; no firm D call. What was sequenced was peripheral blood. This sequence was found in a woman in her sixties or seventies with acute or convalescent COVID-19. The CDR3 DNA is TGCGCCAGCAGCTTGGCCGTAAGGGAGAATGGCTACACCTTC. This gives the protein CASSLAVRENGYTF.